Sequencing of this T cell receptor beta chain was carried out in a study of shared clonotypes between healthy human individuals (dated by TCRdb to 2020 to 2022). Regarding the complete study: The cohort comprised two women and a few men aged 18 to 49 years. For each donor, CD4 naive and CD4 memory were each given three plates, CD8 naive was given two plates, and CD8 memory was given one plate. Blood TCR repertoires of 5 or 6 healthy adults were deeply sequenced to estimate repertoire size and the extent of clonotype sharing between individuals. To increase sequencing depth and limit assay-specific biases, different laboratories used diverse techniques to prepare libraries and sequence TCR repertoires. Between about 0.94 and 10 billion PBMCs per donor were obtained by leukapheresis.

General conclusions and limits of the study: Incomplete sequencing was indicated by rarefaction of sorted-subset datasets, despite the large sequencing depth. Naive subsets generally had larger estimated clonotype richness than memory subsets did. Sampling was limited to blood, and TCR repertoires in tissue likely differ from TCR repertoires in blood. Clonotypes shared by all four sorted-subset donors showed higher generation probabilities than non-shared clonotypes. Across four donors, approximately 5% of naive CD4, roughly 3.5% of naive CD8, about 2.3% of memory CD4, and 0.4% of memory CD8 clonotypes were shared. The small number of donors limited the genetic and exposure-history diversity represented. Pairwise subsampling indicated that sequencing depth was expected to affect the degree of clonotype sharing among donors.

Looking up the germline V gene yields CDR1 ENHRY and CDR2 SYGVKD. The CDR3 holds 11 amino acids from the cysteine to the phenylalanine. Of all the DNA, just the CDR3 is kept, 33 bases in frame from base 1. V is pared back by 4 bases and J by 6 bases, with 6 bases lying between the germline termini. Healthy HIV-negative adults with no recently reported acute infections or vaccinations were included as donors. Only Caucasian adults living in Nashville, Tennessee, USA were represented among the donors. CD4+ T cells were enriched by magnetic negative selection, after which naive cells were positively selected on CD45RA and the negative fraction was taken as the memory subset. Blood was obtained by leukapheresis, after which PBMCs were separated by Ficoll-Histopaque density gradient centrifugation and cryopreserved in liquid nitrogen vapor phase. Analytical flow cytometry was used to check the purity and quantity of every magnetically sorted T cell population. Genomic DNA was isolated from each sorted fraction and quantified by UV absorbance on a Nanodrop 2000c.

Using the deep immunoSEQ assay, TCR CDR3 regions were amplified from genomic DNA by multiplex PCR. Extracted genomic DNA from each cell subset was spread evenly across all wells of several immunoSEQ 96-well plates, with each plate serving as a replicate. For sorted subsets, about 200 ng genomic DNA, equal to 30,000 to 35,000 T cell genomes, was loaded into each replicate PCR. The purified libraries were quantified using a Qubit 3.0 fluorometer, sized with a Bioanalyzer 2100, and then quantified again using the KAPA Library Quantification kit. Every immunoSEQ 96-well plate was sequenced on a separate single-read 150-cycle Illumina NextSeq 550 flow cell. The authors' pipeline ran thus. Because the immunoSEQ output included only junctional sequences and no quality scores, the filtering could not be the same as the filtering used for full-length reads. To assign V/J genes and CDR3, sequences were annotated using PyIR, a Python wrapper for IgBLAST v1.9, with IMGT germline references. Any read was removed if the V/J assignment was weak (E-value above 1e-6), the CDR3 was missing, or the read contained stop codons, out-of-frame junctions, or ambiguous translated residues. A V3J clonotype was defined by an identical inferred V gene, J gene, and CDR3 amino acid sequence. Percentage overlap between repertoires was calculated by dividing the number of shared unique clonotypes by the size of the smaller repertoire. Repertoire richness was assessed with RTK rarefaction, the Chao1 estimator, and Recon v2.1 estimates of unobserved clonotypes. Generation probabilities were computed with OLGA for all TCRbeta clonotypes obtained by the gDNA method from four donors. This is the immuneACCESS table as TCRdb keeps it, with only in-frame sequences that have V and J called. A part of the clones is gone; compared with another copy, unresolved V genes explain less than half, and the rest is unexplained. V and J calls plus clone size are reproduced from that table; the DNA served to infer D and trimming. The sample includes some 500,000 clones, with approximately 95% observed a single time. The ten most abundant clones make up nearly 0.065% of the sample.

This clone was counted a few times. Its antigen is still unknown. There are no base qualities to consult, and no much larger clone falls within one base. This receptor was taken from a woman in her 30s in good health. Here the chain combines TRBV10-3 and TRBJ1-2; a confident D gene designation cannot be given. Input material: naive CD4+ T cells sorted from blood. Explained via the paper, the cell subset or site label denotes: CD45RA+ positively selected. The base sequence is TGTGCCATCAGTGGTATGGATGGCTACACCTTC. Translated, this gives CAISGMDGYTF.